The 10 T cell receptor beta chains presented below share a single source sample, sequenced in a study of T cells in localized non-small cell lung cancer. Sequencing used immunoSEQ multiplex PCR; TCRdb keeps in-frame clones, though not all of them. The profile covers some 10,000 clones, with more than 75% appearing a single time and approximately 8.6% taken by the ten largest. The specimen was peripheral blood, collected before any cancer treatment. The receptors derive from a male donor aged 60 or over with stage III lung adenocarcinoma.

The V call is TRBV5-5, the J call TRBJ1-1; 7 nucleotides match TRBD1. The CDR3 has 14 amino acids. The germline V gene encodes CDR1 SGHKS and CDR2 YYEKEE (reference sequence). The junction had 9 bases not matched to a gene; V was cut back by 0 bases and J by 10 bases. CDR3: CASSLVQGRGGAFF. The CDR3 bases are TGTGCCAGCAGCTTGGTACAGGGGCGGGGGGGAGCTTTCTTT.

CDR3 in amino acids: CASSSRQGSLYGYTF. In DNA form, the CDR3 reads TGTGCCAGCAGTTCAAGACAGGGATCTTTGTATGGCTACACCTTC. The V gene is TRBV2, the J gene TRBJ1-2; TRBD1 matches at 7 bases. The V and J ends lost 5 bases and 5 bases, in that order; junction bases with no gene match: 11. There are 15 residues in the CDR3. From germline, CDR1 is SNHLY and CDR2 FYNNEI. Combining the CDR3 with reference TRBV2 and TRBJ1-2 gives the whole variable domain EPEVTQTPSHQVTQMGQEVILRCVPISNHLYFYWYRQILGQKVEFLVSFYNNEISEKSEIFDDQFSVERPDGSNFTLKIRSTKLEDSAMYFCASSSRQGSLYGYTFGSGTRLTVV.

The chain links TRBV6-5 to TRBJ2-6; no clear D. The CDR3 contains 13 residues. V gave up 3 bases and J gave up 2 bases, with 2 bases separating them. CDR1 and CDR2 (germline): MNHEY, SVGAGI. This CDR3 is CASSYAGANVLTF. CDR3 nucleotides: TGTGCCAGCAGTTATGCTGGGGCCAACGTCCTGACTTTC.

The rearrangement joins TRBV7-2 to TRBJ2-7; TRBD2 matches at 7 bases. This CDR3 comprises 14 residues. Trimming at V came to 1 base and at J to 3 bases, leaving 3 bases not matched to a gene. Germline values: CDR1 SGHTA, CDR2 FQGNSA. In DNA form, the CDR3 reads TGTGCCAGCAGCTTAGAGGGCGGGAGCTACGAGCAGTACTTC. It translates to CASSLEGGSYEQYF.

V gene TRBV6-1 combines with J gene TRBJ2-3; D is possibly TRBD1 (6 bases). The V gene's germline CDR1 is MNHNS and CDR2 SASEGT. V lost 0 bases and J 9 bases, leaving 22 bases between the germline ends. The CDR3 has 17 amino acids. DNA for the CDR3: TGTGCCAGCAGTGAAGCTTGGTCTTTCGGGTCGGGGACAACGCAGTATTTT. It specifies CASSEAWSFGSGTTQYF.

The V and J genes are TRBV13 and TRBJ2-6; the match to TRBD1 covers 7 bases. This CDR3 region has 15 residues. J lost 4 bases, V lost 5 bases, and 5 bases had no gene match. Looked up from germline, CDR1 is PRHDT and CDR2 is FYEKMQ (reference sequence). The CDR3 loop is CASSTTGVGANVLTF. CDR3 coding DNA: TGTGCCAGCAGCACCACAGGGGTAGGGGCCAACGTCCTGACTTTC.

This clone was counted a single time. The chain couples TRBV28 to TRBJ2-2; 9 nucleotides align to TRBD2. J gave up 4 bases and V 3 bases, and 9 bases lay outside the gene matches. CDR1 and CDR2 from the germline V gene are MDHEN and SYDVKM. The CDR3 runs to 17 residues. The CDR3 region has the DNA TGTGCCAGCAGTTTTCGCCTAGCGGGACGGGGCACCGGGGAGCTGTTTTTT. It translates to CASSFRLAGRGTGELFF.

This chain joins TRBV4-2 and TRBJ1-1; no clear D. V lost 0 bases and J lost 10, with 12 bases in between. Germline V gene data show CDR1 as LGHNA and CDR2 as YNFKEQ. CDR3 length: 13 residues. DNA for the CDR3: TGTGCCAGCAGCCAAGAGGGGATGGCGGGAGCTTTCTTT. This encodes CASSQEGMAGAFF.

The V and J genes are TRBV7-8 and TRBJ1-1; D remains ambiguous. The CDR3 extends over 15 amino acids. V was clipped by 5 bases and J by 0 bases, with 13 bases between them. Germline lookup yields CDR1 SGHVS and CDR2 FQNEAQ. The DNA of the CDR3 is TGTGCCAGCAGCCCAGGAATGCGGGTGAACACTGAAGCTTTCTTT. Its protein product is CASSPGMRVNTEAFF. Looking up the rest from reference TRBV7-8 and TRBJ1-1 gives the full variable domain: GAGVSQSPRYKVAKRGQDVALRCDPISGHVSLFWYQQALGQGPEFLTYFQNEAQLDKSGLPSDRFFAERPEGSVSTLKIQRTQQEDSAVYLCASSPGMRVNTEAFFGQGTRLTVV.

This clone was seen more than once but under ten times. J is TRBJ2-1 and V is TRBV5-1; TRBD2 matches at 14 bases. The germline CDR1 and CDR2 sequences are SGHRS and YFSETQ. V was clipped by 2 bases and J by 4 bases; unmatched bases: 2. There are 16 residues in the CDR3. CDR3 in DNA: TGCGCCAGCAGCTTCGGGACTAGCGGGGGTTACAATGAGCAGTTCTTC. This translates into CASSFGTSGGYNEQFF.